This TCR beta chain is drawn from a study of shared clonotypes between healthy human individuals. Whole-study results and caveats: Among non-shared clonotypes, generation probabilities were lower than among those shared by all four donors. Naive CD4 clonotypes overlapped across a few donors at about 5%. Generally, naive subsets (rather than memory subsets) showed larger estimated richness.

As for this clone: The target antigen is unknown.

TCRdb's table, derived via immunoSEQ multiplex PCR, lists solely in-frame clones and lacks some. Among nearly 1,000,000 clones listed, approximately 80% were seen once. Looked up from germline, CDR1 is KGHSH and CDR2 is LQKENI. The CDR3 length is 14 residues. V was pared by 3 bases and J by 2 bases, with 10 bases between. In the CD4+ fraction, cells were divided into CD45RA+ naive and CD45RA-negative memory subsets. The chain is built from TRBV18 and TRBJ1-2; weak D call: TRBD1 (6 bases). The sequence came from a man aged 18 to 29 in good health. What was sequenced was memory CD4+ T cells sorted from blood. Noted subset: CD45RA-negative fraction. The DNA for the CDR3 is TGTGCCAGCTCACCCGGGGGGGCAAACTATGGCTACACCTTC. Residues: CASSPGGANYGYTF.